This entry describes one TCR beta chain. Its antigen is unknown. Data came from immunoSEQ multiplex PCR; TCRdb stores just in-frame clones and leaves some out. This sample yields over a million clones, of which 75% to 85% are seen a single time; roughly 0.65% belongs to the top ten. The sample comes from a study of shared clonotypes between healthy human individuals. Study-level points and caveats: Sharing across four donors was highest in naive CD4 (around 5%) and lowest in memory CD8 (approximately 0.4%).

This CDR3 comprises 13 residues. Trimming took off 3 bases at V and 3 bases at J, with 8 bases between the two ends. Per germline, CDR1 KGHSH and CDR2 LQKENI. The chain employs TRBV18 and TRBJ2-5, with D unresolved. Source material: memory CD4+ T cells from PBMCs. The subset: CD45RA-negative fraction. The source is a man aged 18 to 29 in good health. Some clones in this sample may be carry-over from other donors' samples. In DNA form, the CDR3 reads TGTGCCAGCTCACCGGACCGAAAAGAGACCCAGTACTTC. This translates into CASSPDRKETQYF.